Listed below are T cell receptor beta chains from one sample, sequenced in a study of T cell responses to AZD1222 COVID-19 vaccine. Clones were sequenced by immunoSEQ multiplex PCR, and TCRdb holds only the in-frame ones, with some missing. This sample carries about 190,000 clones, 90% to 95% of them seen once, and the ten largest clones take 3.6%. The starting material was peripheral blood, obtained 28 days after the second dose of the MenACWY control vaccine. Source of these receptors: an adult who received the MenACWY meningococcal vaccine as a control. Each CDR3 is given with its conserved first and last residue. Each record gives: clone size, J gene, V gene, D gene, CDR3 protein, CDR3 DNA. A D gene is named only where the DNA matches it firmly. A row's size may be missing; if present it is once, few, many or a size class.

- | TRBJ2-1 | TRBV20-1 | - | CSASNDEQFF | TGCAGTGCGAGCAATGATGAGCAGTTCTTC
once | TRBJ2-3 | TRBV19 | TRBD2 | CASKSGGLDTQYF | TGTGCCAGTAAGTCGGGAGGGTTAGATACGCAGTATTTT
- | TRBJ1-5 | TRBV19 | - | CASSIEVGVQPQHF | TGTGCCAGTAGTATAGAAGTGGGGGTTCAGCCCCAGCATTTT
once | TRBJ1-5 | TRBV9 | TRBD1 | CASSPGTGRGQPQHF | TGTGCCAGCAGCCCAGGGACAGGGCGCGGTCAGCCCCAGCATTTT
- | TRBJ1-1 | TRBV19 | - | CASSIYRFDTEAFF | TGTGCCAGTAGTATTTACAGGTTCGACACTGAAGCTTTCTTT
- | TRBJ1-4 | TRBV24-1 | - | CATSDHTKGGEKLFF | TGTGCCACCAGTGACCACACAAAAGGCGGTGAAAAACTGTTTTTT
few | TRBJ1-2 | TRBV3-1/TRBV3-2 | TRBD1 | CASSQEPGGGYGYTF | TGTGCCAGCAGCCAAGAGCCAGGGGGCGGCTATGGCTACACCTTC
- | TRBJ2-1 | TRBV7-6 | - | CASSLGRSSNEQFF | TGTGCCAGCAGCTTAGGCCGAAGCAGCAATGAGCAGTTCTTC
- | TRBJ1-5 | TRBV19 | TRBD1 | CASSIPGQVSKPQHF | TGTGCCAGTAGTATCCCTGGACAGGTTTCTAAGCCCCAGCATTTT
- | TRBJ1-2 | TRBV29-1 | - | CSVEEAPGDSYGYTF | TGCAGCGTTGAAGAAGCTCCGGGGGACTCCTATGGCTACACCTTC
- | TRBJ1-3 | TRBV27 | - | CASSFSISGNTIYF | TGTGCCAGCAGTTTTTCCATCTCTGGAAACACCATATATTTT
few | TRBJ2-1 | TRBV6-1 | - | CASSELPLLALSVSKGQFF | TGTGCCAGCAGTGAGCTCCCTCTACTAGCCCTTTCGGTCTCCAAAGGGCAGTTCTTC
once | TRBJ1-1 | TRBV19 | - | CASKQGVSTEAFF | TGTGCCAGTAAGCAAGGGGTGAGCACTGAAGCTTTCTTT
once | TRBJ2-1 | TRBV5-1 | - | CASSVGVGSYNEQFF | TGCGCCAGCAGCGTTGGGGTAGGCTCCTACAATGAGCAGTTCTTC
- | TRBJ1-2 | TRBV7-9 | - | CASSLTDSGYTF | TGTGCCAGCAGCCTAACCGACTCGGGCTACACCTTC
few | TRBJ1-1 | TRBV10-3 | - | CAISEVGPTGTEAFF | TGTGCCATCAGTGAAGTGGGACCTACCGGCACTGAAGCTTTCTTT
- | TRBJ2-5 | TRBV18 | - | CASSLGTYQETQYF | TGTGCCAGCTCACTTGGGACGTACCAAGAGACCCAGTACTTC
once | TRBJ1-3 | TRBV9 | - | CASSEGLDTIYF | TGTGCCAGCAGCGAAGGGCTGGACACCATATATTTT
- | TRBJ1-2 | TRBV27 | - | CASSFRVSPNYGYTF | TGTGCCAGCAGTTTTAGGGTCAGCCCTAACTATGGCTACACCTTC
- | TRBJ1-1 | TRBV20-1 | - | CSAAPNTEAFF | TGCAGTGCTGCCCCGAACACTGAAGCTTTCTTT
- | TRBJ2-3 | TRBV15 | - | CATSSEPGDTQYF | TGTGCCACCAGCAGCGAGCCCGGGGATACGCAGTATTTT
- | TRBJ2-1 | TRBV5-1 | - | CASRRAGAQYNEQFF | TGCGCCAGCAGAAGGGCGGGGGCCCAATACAATGAGCAGTTCTTC
- | TRBJ2-7 | TRBV21-1 | - | CASSKRYLLAGVCEQYF | TGTGCCAGCAGCAAAAGGTATTTACTAGCGGGAGTTTGCGAGCAGTACTTC
- | TRBJ1-5 | TRBV28 | - | CASSLDVRPQHF | TGTGCCAGCAGTTTGGATGTACGGCCCCAGCATTTT
- | TRBJ2-1 | TRBV5-5 | TRBD2 | CASSSPGTIDEQFF | TGTGCCAGCAGCTCCCCCGGGACTATTGATGAGCAGTTCTTC
once | TRBJ2-1 | TRBV9 | TRBD2 | CASSVDLAGAVRNEQFF | TGTGCCAGCAGCGTAGATTTAGCGGGAGCGGTGAGGAATGAGCAGTTCTTC
- | TRBJ2-1 | TRBV14 | - | CASSQDWSRGGGNEQFF | TGTGCCAGCAGCCAAGATTGGTCAAGGGGAGGCGGCAATGAGCAGTTCTTC